One and the same sample provided the 5 T cell receptor beta chains below, sequenced in a study of cytomegalovirus exposure and HLA in healthy donors. TCRdb keeps only in-frame clones here, not all; method: immunoSEQ multiplex PCR. The data contain about 260,000 clones, roughly 91% of them singletons. The material sequenced was PBMCs. The receptor source for this set is a woman younger than 45 in good health and CMV-seronegative.

The chain combines TRBV7-3 with TRBJ1-1; TRBD1 aligns across 8 bases. Germline CDR1 and CDR2: SGHTA and FQGTGA. This CDR3 contains 13 residues. Trimming at V came to 5 bases and at J to 5 bases, leaving 4 bases not matched to a gene. The CDR3 nucleotides are TGTGCCAGCAGCCGACAGGGGAGGACTGAAGCTTTCTTT. The encoded protein is CASSRQGRTEAFF.

About this clone: At one boundary the junction diverges from the germline segment, which might be a read error. V gene TRBV19 combines with J gene TRBJ2-2; D unresolved. The germline V gene encodes CDR1 LNHDA and CDR2 SQIVND (reference sequence). The CDR3 extends over 11 amino acids. CDR3 residues: CASTDTGELFF. The CDR3 coding sequence is TGTGCTAGTACCGACACCGGGGAGCTGTTTTTT.

This clone was observed once. The gene calls are TRBV5-6 and TRBJ2-7, with TRBD1 as a possible D gene (6 bases). This CDR3 has 13 amino acids. V gave up 3 bases and J gave up 4 bases, with 11 bases separating them. Germline lookup yields CDR1 SGHDT and CDR2 YYEEEE. CDR3 in DNA: TGTGCCAGCAGCTCACTACAGGGTTACGAGCAGTACTTC. Residues: CASSSLQGYEQYF.

The gene calls are TRBV27 and TRBJ2-7; 9 nucleotides match TRBD2. Germline V gives CDR1 MNHEY, CDR2 SMNVEV (reference sequence). This CDR3 comprises 15 residues. V shed 0 bases, J shed 5 bases, and the junction held 5 bases outside the gene matches. The CDR3 DNA is TGTGCCAGCAGTTTATCGCGGCTAGCGGGAAACGAGCAGTACTTC. It translates to CASSLSRLAGNEQYF.

The CDR3 here is CASSSRTSSNTGELFF. The CDR3 coding sequence is TGTGCCAGCAGCTCCCGGACTAGTTCGAACACCGGGGAGCTGTTTTTT. The genes are TRBV7-6 and TRBJ2-2, with 7 bases aligning to TRBD2. This CDR3 comprises 16 residues. Germline V gene data show CDR1 as SGHVS and CDR2 as FNYEAQ. The junction had 5 bases not matched to a gene; V was cut back by 4 bases and J by 0 bases.